This TCR beta chain emerged from a study of T cell responses to AZD1222 COVID-19 vaccine. The CDR3 extends over 15 amino acids. Generated by immunoSEQ multiplex PCR, the TCRdb table keeps only in-frame clones and is missing some. The sample lists 150,000 or so clones; approximately 85% were seen once. The source of this sequence is an adult in good health. This specimen was peripheral blood, taken on day 0 of AZD1222 vaccination. The chain joins TRBV21-1 to TRBJ1-5. TRBV21-1 is a recognized pseudogene. The CDR3 spells CASTQNRGNNQPQHF. The CDR3 coding sequence is TGTGCCAGCACCCAAAATCGCGGTAACAATCAGCCCCAGCATTTT.